This T cell receptor (beta chain) is from a study of immune evolution from preneoplasia to lung adenocarcinoma. Study-wide results and limits: Later-stage lesions seemingly showed higher T cell density and diversity than normal lung.

As concerns this clone: Antigen unknown.

Assay used: immunoSEQ multiplex PCR; TCRdb lists only in-frame clones, some missing. The sample lists about 8,100 clones, 65% to 90% occurring once. CDR3 length: 12 residues. V was cut by 5 bases and J by 2 bases, with 7 bases left in between. CDR1 is MDHEN, CDR2 SYDVKM, per germline. The clonotype comes from a person between 65 and 79 years old with lung adenocarcinoma. The sample comprised FFPE minimally invasive lung adenocarcinoma tissue. The genes are TRBV28 and TRBJ2-7; D might be TRBD1 or TRBD2, each matching 5 bases. The CDR3 sequence: CASSGGPYEQYF. CDR3 nucleotides: TGTGCCAGCAGTGGGGGTCCCTACGAGCAGTACTTC.